What follows are 20 T cell receptor beta chains derived from one specimen sequenced in a study of post-analysis software for immune sequencing data. No cognate antigen is known for these TCRs. General study findings and limits: Comparison of patients with controls showed five TRBV segments more frequent in patients, TRBV5-6, TRBV5-1 and TRBV20-1 among them.

cDNA libraries for TCR beta contained unique molecular identifiers. A single record per CDR3 protein comes from TCRdb applying MiXCR to the PCR reads. The data show hundreds of thousands of distinct CDR3 sequences, around 27% seen once. Sequenced: blood. Source of these receptors: a girl aged 10-17 years with multiple sclerosis.

This clonotype was counted a few times. Here the CDR3 reads CASSLALGHEQFF. DNA for the CDR3: TGTGCCAGCAGCTTAGCCTTGGGCCATGAGCAGTTCTTC. V gene TRBV7-2 combines with J gene TRBJ2-1; D is uncertain. Trimming stripped 0 bases from V and 8 bases from J, with 8 bases between. CDR1 is SGHTA and CDR2 is FQGNSA in the germline V gene. The CDR3 has 13 residues.

CDR3 amino acids: CASSSGGSTNEKLFF. In DNA form, the CDR3 reads TGTGCCAGCAGCTCCGGAGGGTCAACTAATGAAAAACTGTTTTTT. This chain uses TRBV9 with TRBJ1-4; D is uncertain. CDR1 is SGDLS, CDR2 YYNGEE, per germline. The CDR3 is 15 amino acids. Trimming removed 4 bases at V and 0 bases at J, with 10 bases between.

This clonotype was seen a handful of times. The rearrangement joins TRBV12-3 or TRBV12-4 to TRBJ1-1, with D maybe TRBD1 (5 bases). V was pared by 2 bases and J by 4 bases, with 14 bases between. This CDR3 spans 15 amino acids. The CDR3 reads CASSLPRDRATEAFF. The CDR3 nucleotides are TGTGCCAGCAGTTTACCCAGGGATCGGGCCACTGAAGCTTTCTTT.

The J gene is TRBJ2-7, the V gene TRBV6-2 or TRBV6-3; D is perhaps TRBD1 (5 bases). The CDR3 has 13 residues. Germline V gene sequence: CDR1 MNHEY, CDR2 SVGEGT. V was shortened by 7 bases and J by 0 bases, with 10 bases between the two germline ends. CDR3 coding DNA: TGTGCCAGCATAGGGGCCAACTCCTACGAGCAGTACTTC. Its translation: CASIGANSYEQYF.

The chain carries TRBV6-6 and TRBJ2-1; a weak D match, TRBD2 (5 bases). Per germline, CDR1 MNHNY and CDR2 SVGAGI (reference sequence). This CDR3 is 15 amino acids long. V was cut by 0 bases and J by 5 bases, with 11 bases left in between. DNA of the CDR3: TGTGCCAGCAGTTACTCGTCGGGGTGGGACAATGAGCAGTTCTTC. This sequence encodes CASSYSSGWDNEQFF.

The V call is TRBV5-1, the J call TRBJ2-1, with 12 nucleotides matching TRBD2. The CDR3 spans 17 residues. V lost 0 bases and J lost 6; bases outside the gene matches: 7. Germline V gives CDR1 SGHRS, CDR2 YFSETQ. CDR3: CASSLDASGGVGNEQFF. CDR3 coding DNA: TGCGCCAGCAGCTTGGATGCTAGCGGGGGGGTCGGCAATGAGCAGTTCTTC.

This clonotype was detected only once. Given a much more abundant clone one base away, this may be a read error. The chain recombines TRBV4-3 with TRBJ2-5; no clear D. The V end was cut by 0 bases, the J end by 11 bases, with 16 bases between. The germline V gene has CDR1 LGHNA and CDR2 YSLEER. This CDR3 region has 14 residues. The CDR3 DNA follows: TGCGCCAGCAGCCAAGATCGCACCAGGCAAGGGCAGTACTTC. Encoded protein: CASSQDRTRQGQYF.

The J gene is TRBJ1-1, the V gene TRBV29-1; no definite D call. The germline V gene has CDR1 SQVTM and CDR2 ANQGSEA. V lost 6 bases to trimming and J lost 1 base, with 24 bases between them. The CDR3 length is 17 residues. The CDR3 sequence: CSVESRTVVRSNTEAFF. The CDR3 nucleotides read TGCAGCGTCGAATCGAGGACGGTAGTACGGTCGAACACTGAAGCTTTCTTT. The complete variable domain, with remaining parts taken from reference TRBV29-1 and TRBJ1-1, reads SAVISQKPSRDICQRGTSLTIQCQVDSQVTMMFWYRQQPGQSLTLIATANQGSEATYESGFVIDKFPISRPNLTFSTLTVSNMSPEDSSIYLCSVESRTVVRSNTEAFFGQGTRLTVV.

The chain has TRBV6-6 and TRBJ2-3; 11 bases fit TRBD1. The ends lost 4 bases at V and 5 bases at J; junction bases unmatched: 5. The CDR3 runs 15 residues. Germline lookup yields CDR1 MNHNY and CDR2 SVGAGI (reference sequence). The CDR3 nucleotides are TGTGCCAGCAGTTCCGGACAGGGGGCAAGAGATACGCAGTATTTT. It is translated as CASSSGQGARDTQYF.

This clonotype was detected a few times. This rearrangement joins TRBV6-5 to TRBJ2-5, with no clear D. The DNA end lines up better with TRBJ2-7; the J call may be wrong. The CDR3 is made up of 10 amino acids. CDR1 and CDR2 from the germline V gene are MNHEY and SVGAGI. The CDR3: CASSYDEQYF. CDR3 sequence (DNA): TGTGCCAGCAGTTACGACGAGCAGTACTTC.

The chain links TRBV3-1 to TRBJ1-2, with a tentative D call TRBD1 (5 bases). The germline V gene encodes CDR1 LGHDT and CDR2 YNNKEL (reference sequence). V was pared by 4 bases and J by 6 bases, with 15 bases between. The CDR3 has 14 amino acids. This chain's CDR3 is CASSPRGGGHGYTF. As DNA, the CDR3 is TGTGCCAGCAGCCCCCGCGGGGGAGGCCATGGCTACACCTTC.

This clonotype was seen a handful of times. The genes are TRBV6-5 and TRBJ1-5; no definite D call. CDR1 and CDR2 from the germline V gene are MNHEY and SVGAGI. With 2 bases removed from V and 4 bases from J, the gap between germline ends came to 12 bases. The CDR3 is 15 amino acids. In DNA form, the CDR3 reads TGTGCCAGCAGTTACGCCAGTCGGGATAATCAGCCCCAGCATTTT. Translating gives CASSYASRDNQPQHF.

V gene TRBV5-1 combines with J gene TRBJ2-1, with 7 nucleotides matching TRBD2. The end of the DNA aligns better with TRBJ2-7, so the J call may be wrong. Looked up from germline, CDR1 is SGHRS and CDR2 is YFSETQ. CDR3 size: 16 residues. The CDR3, as DNA: TGCGCCAGCAGCTTTCTAGCGGAGAGCTCCTACAATGAGCAGTACTTC. Protein: CASSFLAESSYNEQYF.

This chain connects TRBV6-6 to TRBJ2-5; weak D call: TRBD1 (7 bases). Germline V CDR1 and CDR2: MNHNY, SVGAGI (reference sequence). The CDR3 covers 16 residues. With 5 bases removed from V and 11 bases from J, the gap between germline ends came to 27 bases. The CDR3 loop reads CASSPPRNRTGGEQYF. DNA for the CDR3: TGTGCCAGCAGTCCCCCTCGGAATCGGACAGGCGGGGAGCAGTACTTC.

This clonotype appeared a few times. This chain uses TRBV7-2 with TRBJ1-6; tentatively, D is TRBD1 (5 bases). The germline V and J ends were trimmed by 1 base and 8 bases, with 6 bases remaining between them. This CDR3 region has 13 residues. The germline CDR1 and CDR2 sequences are SGHTA and FQGNSA. In nucleotides, the CDR3 is TGTGCCAGCAGCTTAGGACAGCATTCACCCCTCCACTTT. Its protein is CASSLGQHSPLHF.

The DNA of the CDR3 is TGTGCCACCAGTGAGATCGGTATGGGCACGGGCACAGATACGCAGTATTTT. It translates to CATSEIGMGTGTDTQYF. The chain couples TRBV24-1 to TRBJ2-3; no clear D. The CDR3 spans 17 residues. Germline V gene data show CDR1 as KGHDR and CDR2 as SFDVKD. V was trimmed by 4 bases and J by 1 base, leaving 17 bases between them.

Comment on this clonotype: The junction departs from the called germline gene at one end, perhaps through a read error. The chain links TRBV5-1 to TRBJ2-5; D possibly corresponds to TRBD1 (6 bases). Germline-derived CDR1 and CDR2 are SGHRS and YFSETQ. The length of the CDR3 is 13 residues. Here the CDR3 DNA reads TGCGCCAGCAGCACTGGACAGCAAGGGACCCAGTACTTC. Amino acids: CASSTGQQGTQYF.

As regards this clonotype: This likely reflects a read error, since a far larger clone is one base away. V usage is TRBV7-2 and J usage is TRBJ2-3; no clear D gene. The germline V gene encodes CDR1 SGHTA and CDR2 FQGNSA. The CDR3 is 14 amino acids. V was cut by 1 base and J by 5 bases, with 10 bases left in between. The CDR3 loop is CASSLDRSIDTQYF. The CDR3 coding sequence is TGTGCCAGCAGCTTAGACCGATCCATAGATACGCAGTATTTT.

The chain employs TRBV5-1 and TRBJ2-1, with TRBD2 matching over 11 bases. Germline-derived CDR1 and CDR2 are SGHRS and YFSETQ. Trimming at V came to 7 bases and at J to 7 bases, leaving 10 bases not matched to a gene. CDR3 length: 15 residues. The CDR3 is CASGLTSGTRNEQFF. For the CDR3, the DNA is TGCGCCAGCGGGTTGACTAGCGGGACGAGGAATGAGCAGTTCTTC.

This chain connects TRBV2 to TRBJ2-1; possible D gene TRBD2, 5 bases. There are 14 residues in the CDR3. CDR1 SNHLY and CDR2 FYNNEI come from the germline V gene. The V end lost 4 bases, the J end lost 5 bases, and 12 bases lay between the germline ends. The DNA for the CDR3 is TGTGCCAGCAGTGGGAGTCTAGCCGACAATGAGCAGTTCTTC. Amino acid sequence: CASSGSLADNEQFF.